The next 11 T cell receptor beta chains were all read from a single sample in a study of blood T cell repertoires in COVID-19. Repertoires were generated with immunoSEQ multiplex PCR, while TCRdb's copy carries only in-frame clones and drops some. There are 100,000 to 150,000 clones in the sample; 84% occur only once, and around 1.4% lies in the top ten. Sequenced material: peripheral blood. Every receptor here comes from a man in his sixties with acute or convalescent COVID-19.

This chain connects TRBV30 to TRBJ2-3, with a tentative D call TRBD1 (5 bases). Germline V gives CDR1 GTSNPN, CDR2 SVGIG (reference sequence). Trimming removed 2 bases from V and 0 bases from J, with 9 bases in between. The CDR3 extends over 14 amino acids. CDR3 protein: CAWSRRQSTDTQYF. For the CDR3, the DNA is TGTGCCTGGAGTAGGAGACAGAGCACAGATACGCAGTATTTT.

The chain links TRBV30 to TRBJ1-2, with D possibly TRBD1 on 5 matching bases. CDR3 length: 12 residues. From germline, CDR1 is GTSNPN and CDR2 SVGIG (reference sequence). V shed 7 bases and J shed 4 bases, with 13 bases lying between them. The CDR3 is CASPRTSYGYTF. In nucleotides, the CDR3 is TGTGCCTCCCCAAGGACAAGCTATGGCTACACCTTC.

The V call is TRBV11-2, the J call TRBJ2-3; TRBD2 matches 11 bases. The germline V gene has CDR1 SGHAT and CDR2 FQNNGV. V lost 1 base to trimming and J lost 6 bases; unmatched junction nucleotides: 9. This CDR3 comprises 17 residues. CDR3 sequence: CASSLAASGGPGDTQYF. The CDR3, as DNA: TGTGCCAGCAGCTTAGCGGCTAGCGGGGGGCCGGGGGATACGCAGTATTTT.

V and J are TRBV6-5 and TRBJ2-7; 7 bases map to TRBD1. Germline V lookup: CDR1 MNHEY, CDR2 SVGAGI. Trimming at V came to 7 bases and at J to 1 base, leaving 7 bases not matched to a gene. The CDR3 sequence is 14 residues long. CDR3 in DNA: TGTGCCAGCAATTCCAGGGGGTTGTCCTACGAGCAGTACTTC. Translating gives CASNSRGLSYEQYF.

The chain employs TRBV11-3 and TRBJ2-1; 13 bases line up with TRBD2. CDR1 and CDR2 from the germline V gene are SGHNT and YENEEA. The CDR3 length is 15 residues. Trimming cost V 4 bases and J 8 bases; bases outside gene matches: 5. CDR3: CASSSRTSGSYEQFF. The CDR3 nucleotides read TGTGCCAGCAGCTCACGGACTAGCGGGAGTTATGAGCAGTTCTTC. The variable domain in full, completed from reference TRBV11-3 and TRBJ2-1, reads EAGVVQSPRYKIIEKKQPVAFWCNPISGHNTLYWYLQNLGQGPELLIRYENEEAVDDSQLPKDRFSAERLKGVDSTLKIQPAELGDSAVYLCASSSRTSGSYEQFFGPGTRLTVL.

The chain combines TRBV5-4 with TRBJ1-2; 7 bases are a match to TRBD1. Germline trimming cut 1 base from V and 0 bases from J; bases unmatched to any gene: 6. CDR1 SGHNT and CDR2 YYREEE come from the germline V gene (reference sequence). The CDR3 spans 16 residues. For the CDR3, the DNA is TGTGCCAGCAGCTTGACGGGACAGTGGACTAACTATGGCTACACCTTC. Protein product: CASSLTGQWTNYGYTF.

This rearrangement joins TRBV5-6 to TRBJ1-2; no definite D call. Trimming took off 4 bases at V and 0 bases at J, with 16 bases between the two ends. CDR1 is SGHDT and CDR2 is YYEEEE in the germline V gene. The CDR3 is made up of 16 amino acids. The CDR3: CASSVGAGHANYGYTF. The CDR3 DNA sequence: TGTGCCAGCAGCGTGGGAGCGGGTCATGCTAACTATGGCTACACCTTC.

The DNA for the CDR3 is TGTGCCAGCAGTGGGCAACCGGGACAGGCCTACAATGAGCAGTTCTTC. This gives the protein CASSGQPGQAYNEQFF. This chain uses TRBV6-1 with TRBJ2-1; 8 bases map to TRBD1. Trimming at V came to 4 bases and at J to 2 bases, leaving 7 bases not matched to a gene. Germline CDR1 is MNHNS and CDR2 is SASEGT. The CDR3 length is 16 residues.

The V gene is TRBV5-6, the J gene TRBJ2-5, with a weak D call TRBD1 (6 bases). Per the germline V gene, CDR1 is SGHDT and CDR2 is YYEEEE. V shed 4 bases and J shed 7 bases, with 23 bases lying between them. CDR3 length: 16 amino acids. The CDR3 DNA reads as TGTGCCAGCAGCCCCTCCTCAGGGGCCCCTTTATGGACCCAGTACTTC. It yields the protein CASSPSSGAPLWTQYF.

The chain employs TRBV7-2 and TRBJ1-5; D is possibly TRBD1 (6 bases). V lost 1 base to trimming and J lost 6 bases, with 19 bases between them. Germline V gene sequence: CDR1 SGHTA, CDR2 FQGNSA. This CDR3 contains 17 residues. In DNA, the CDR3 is TGTGCCAGCAGCTTAGAGGTTTTGGGGGCAGGGAGTCAGCCCCAGCATTTT. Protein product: CASSLEVLGAGSQPQHF.

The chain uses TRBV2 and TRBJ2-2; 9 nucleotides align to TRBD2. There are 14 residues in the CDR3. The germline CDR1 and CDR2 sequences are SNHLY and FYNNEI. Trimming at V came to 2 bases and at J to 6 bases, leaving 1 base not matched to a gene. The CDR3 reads CASSELAGPGELFF. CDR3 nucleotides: TGTGCCAGCAGTGAACTAGCGGGGCCCGGGGAGCTGTTTTTT.